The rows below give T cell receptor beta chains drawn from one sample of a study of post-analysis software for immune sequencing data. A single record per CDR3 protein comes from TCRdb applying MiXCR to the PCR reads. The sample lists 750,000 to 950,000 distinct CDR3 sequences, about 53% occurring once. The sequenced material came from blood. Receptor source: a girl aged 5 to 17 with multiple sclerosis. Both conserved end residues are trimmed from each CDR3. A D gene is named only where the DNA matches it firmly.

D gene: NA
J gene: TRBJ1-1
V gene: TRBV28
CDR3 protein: ASSYQGLNTEAF

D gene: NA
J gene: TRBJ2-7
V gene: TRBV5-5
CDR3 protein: ASLRYEQY

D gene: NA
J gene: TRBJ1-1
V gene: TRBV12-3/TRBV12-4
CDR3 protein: ASGSERPNTEAF

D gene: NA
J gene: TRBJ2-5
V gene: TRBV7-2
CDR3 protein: ASSLTGQYLPGETQY

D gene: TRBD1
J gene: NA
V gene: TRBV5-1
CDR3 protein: ASSSGQGYETQY

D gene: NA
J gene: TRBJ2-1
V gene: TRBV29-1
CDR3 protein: SVVQRTYNEQF

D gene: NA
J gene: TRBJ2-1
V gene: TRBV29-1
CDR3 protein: SARRTVSSEQF

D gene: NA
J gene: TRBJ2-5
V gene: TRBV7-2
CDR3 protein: ASSNRGFRSQETQY

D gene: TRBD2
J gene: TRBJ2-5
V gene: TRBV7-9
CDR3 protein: ASSTGTSGPPSRGEQY

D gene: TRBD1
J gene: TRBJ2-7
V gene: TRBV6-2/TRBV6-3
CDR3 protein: ASSDSSGQLYEQY

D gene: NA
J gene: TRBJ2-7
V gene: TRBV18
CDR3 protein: ASSPQQTAYEQY

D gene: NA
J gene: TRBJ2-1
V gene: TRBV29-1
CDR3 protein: SVMGTGNAYNEQF

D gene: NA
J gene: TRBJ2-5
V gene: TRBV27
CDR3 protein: ASSLYDGWGETQY

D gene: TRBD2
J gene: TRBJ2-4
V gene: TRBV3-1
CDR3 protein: ASSQDGRGEKQY

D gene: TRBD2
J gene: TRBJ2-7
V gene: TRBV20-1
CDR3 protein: SARDVRTSTYEQY

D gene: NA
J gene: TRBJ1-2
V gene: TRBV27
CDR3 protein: ASSLLADTAGRYGYT

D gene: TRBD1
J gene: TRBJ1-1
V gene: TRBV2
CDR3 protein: ASRKTGDDEAF

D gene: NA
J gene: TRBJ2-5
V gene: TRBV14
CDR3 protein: ASSQDNRMLETQY

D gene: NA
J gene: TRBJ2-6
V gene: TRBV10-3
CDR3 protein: AISVDSALRPSGANVLT

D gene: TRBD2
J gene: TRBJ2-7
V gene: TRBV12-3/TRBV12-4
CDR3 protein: ASSLELAGGPYEQY

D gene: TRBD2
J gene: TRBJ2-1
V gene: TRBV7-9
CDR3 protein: ASSRPVGTSGDYNEQF

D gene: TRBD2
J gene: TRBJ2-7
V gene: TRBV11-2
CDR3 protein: ASKKDSRLRGGRLPYEQY

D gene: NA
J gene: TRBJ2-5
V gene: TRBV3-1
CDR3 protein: ASSPMAAPETQY

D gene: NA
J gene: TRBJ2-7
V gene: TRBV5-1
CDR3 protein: ASSLAVGRYEQY

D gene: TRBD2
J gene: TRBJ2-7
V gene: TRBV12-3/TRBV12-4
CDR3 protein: ASSSGGLAIREQY

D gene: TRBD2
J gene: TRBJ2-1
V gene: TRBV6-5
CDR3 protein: ASSYPSGRSHNEQF

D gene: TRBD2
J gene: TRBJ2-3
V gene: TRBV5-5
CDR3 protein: ASSYGTSGPNTQY

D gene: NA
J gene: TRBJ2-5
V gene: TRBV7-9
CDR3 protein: ASSPGASRETQY

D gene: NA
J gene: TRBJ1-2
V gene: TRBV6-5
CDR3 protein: ASSYSFQGSPGGYT

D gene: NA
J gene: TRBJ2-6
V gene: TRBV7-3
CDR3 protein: ASSPQVESLSSGANVLT

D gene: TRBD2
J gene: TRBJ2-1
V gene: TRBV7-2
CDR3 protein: ASSLASGRAGEQF

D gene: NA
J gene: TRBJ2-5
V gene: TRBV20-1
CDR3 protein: SARVAGAIQETQY

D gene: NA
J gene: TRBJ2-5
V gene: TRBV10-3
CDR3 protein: AIQNQLGETQY

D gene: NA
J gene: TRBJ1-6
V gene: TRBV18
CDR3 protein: ASSPGSASPLH

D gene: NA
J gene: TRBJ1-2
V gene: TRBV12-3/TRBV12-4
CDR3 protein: ASSLQGPNYGYT

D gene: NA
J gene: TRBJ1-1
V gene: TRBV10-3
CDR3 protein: AISPRGVTEAF

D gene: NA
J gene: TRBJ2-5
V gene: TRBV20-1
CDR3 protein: SANEQQETQY

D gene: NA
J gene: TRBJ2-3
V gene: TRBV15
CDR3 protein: ATSTTERQGTSTDTQY

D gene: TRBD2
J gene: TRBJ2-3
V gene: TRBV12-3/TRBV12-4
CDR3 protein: ASSLPGGADTQY

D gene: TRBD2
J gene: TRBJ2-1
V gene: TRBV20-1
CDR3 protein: SARTGGRANEQF

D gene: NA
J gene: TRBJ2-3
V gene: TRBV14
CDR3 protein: ASSHADTQY

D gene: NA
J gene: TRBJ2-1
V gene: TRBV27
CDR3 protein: ASRWGVEQF

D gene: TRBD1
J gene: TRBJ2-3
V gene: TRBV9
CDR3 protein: ASSVRGKGTDTQY

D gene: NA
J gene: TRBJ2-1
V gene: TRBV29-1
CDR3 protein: SVSDYKQF

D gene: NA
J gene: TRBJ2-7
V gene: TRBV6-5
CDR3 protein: ASSASVDSYYEQY